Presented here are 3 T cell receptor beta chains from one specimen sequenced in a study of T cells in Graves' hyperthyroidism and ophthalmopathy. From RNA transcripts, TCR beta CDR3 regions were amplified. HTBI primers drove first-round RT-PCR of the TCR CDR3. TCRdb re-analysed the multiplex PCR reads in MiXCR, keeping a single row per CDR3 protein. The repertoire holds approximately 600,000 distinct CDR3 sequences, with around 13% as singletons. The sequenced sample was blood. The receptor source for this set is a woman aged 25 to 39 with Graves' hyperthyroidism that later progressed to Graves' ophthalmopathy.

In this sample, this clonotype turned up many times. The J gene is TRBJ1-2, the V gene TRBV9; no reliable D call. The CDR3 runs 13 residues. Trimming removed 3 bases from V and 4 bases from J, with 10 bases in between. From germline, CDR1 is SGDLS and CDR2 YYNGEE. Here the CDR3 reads CASSGREAYGYTF. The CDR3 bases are TGTGCCAGCAGCGGGCGGGAAGCCTATGGCTACACCTTC.

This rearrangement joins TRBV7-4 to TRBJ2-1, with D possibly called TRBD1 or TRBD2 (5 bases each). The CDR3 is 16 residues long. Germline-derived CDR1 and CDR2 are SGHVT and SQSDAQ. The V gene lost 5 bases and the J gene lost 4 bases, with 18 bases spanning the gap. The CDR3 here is CASSPLLGDSYNEQFF. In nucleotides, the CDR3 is TGTGCCAGCAGCCCATTATTGGGGGATTCGTACAATGAGCAGTTCTTC.

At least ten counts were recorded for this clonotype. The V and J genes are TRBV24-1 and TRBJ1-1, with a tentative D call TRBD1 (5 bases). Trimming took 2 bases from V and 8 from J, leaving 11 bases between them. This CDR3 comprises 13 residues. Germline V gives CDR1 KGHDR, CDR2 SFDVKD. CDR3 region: CATSDSRDSEAFF. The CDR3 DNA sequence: TGTGCCACCAGTGATTCCAGGGACTCCGAAGCTTTCTTT.